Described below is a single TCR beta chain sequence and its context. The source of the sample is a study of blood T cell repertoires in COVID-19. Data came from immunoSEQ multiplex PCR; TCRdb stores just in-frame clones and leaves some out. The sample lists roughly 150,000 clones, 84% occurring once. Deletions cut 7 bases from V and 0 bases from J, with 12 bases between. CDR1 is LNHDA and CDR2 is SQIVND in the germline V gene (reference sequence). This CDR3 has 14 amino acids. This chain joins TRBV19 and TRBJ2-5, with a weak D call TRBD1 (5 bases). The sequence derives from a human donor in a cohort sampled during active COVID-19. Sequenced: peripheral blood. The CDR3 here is CASKDSLYQETQYF. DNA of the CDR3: TGTGCCAGTAAAGACAGCTTGTACCAAGAGACCCAGTACTTC.